These 27 T cell receptor beta chains share one sample of origin, sequenced in a study of tumor and adjacent non-tumor tissue in lung cancer. The library came from three nested PCR rounds adapted from ARM-PCR protocols. TCRdb recomputed calls from the multiplex PCR reads with MiXCR, one row per CDR3 protein. Altogether about 110,000 distinct CDR3 sequences are present, roughly three fifths being singletons, with the ten largest covering 15% to 20%. No cell sorting was done before RNA was extracted from the tissue. Distant lung tissue was collected more than 3 cm away from the tumor edge. Sequenced: distant non-tumor lung tissue. Receptors were obtained from a man aged 55 to 70 with non-small cell lung cancer.

A note on this clonotype: The CDR3 does not close with the conserved phenylalanine or tryptophan, likely indicating a read error. The J gene is TRBJ2-3, the V gene TRBV6-5; D assignment may be TRBD1 or TRBD2 (6 bases each). The V end lost 4 bases, the J end lost 0 bases, and 20 bases lay between the germline ends. In germline, CDR1 is MNHEY, CDR2 SVGAGI. The CDR3 totals 18 residues. The CDR3 is CASSSSPPRGVSTDTQYS. CDR3 coding DNA: TGTGCCAGCAGTTCCTCCCCCCCTAGGGGGGTTAGCACAGATACGCAGTATTCT.

This clonotype was counted ten times or more. The genes are TRBV25-1 and TRBJ2-1; 13 positions agree with TRBD2. V shed 3 bases, J shed 7 bases, and the junction held 3 bases outside the gene matches. CDR1 is MGHDK and CDR2 is SYGVNS in the germline V gene. This CDR3 contains 15 residues. Written as DNA, the CDR3 is TGTGCCAGCAGTGACGGGGGACTAGCGGGGAATGAGCAGTTCTTC. This gives the protein CASSDGGLAGNEQFF.

A note on this clonotype: The missing conserved phenylalanine or tryptophan at the end of this CDR3 makes a read error likely. V gene TRBV6-2 or TRBV6-3 combines with J gene TRBJ1-5; D is perhaps TRBD1 (5 bases). The CDR3 consists of 14 residues. Germline loops: CDR1 MNHEY, CDR2 SVGEGT. V lost 6 bases to trimming and J lost 5 bases, with 14 bases between them. The CDR3 nucleotides read TGTGCCAGCAGCTCCGACAGCCCTTATCAGCCCCAGCATTAT. This sequence encodes CASSSDSPYQPQHY.

The chain combines TRBV29-1 with TRBJ2-1, with 7 bases fitting TRBD2. The germline CDR1 and CDR2 sequences are SQVTM and ANQGSEA. The CDR3 has 15 amino acids. The CDR3 loop reads CNVVLSGLSYNEQFF. The DNA of the CDR3 is TGCAACGTCGTCCTTAGCGGGCTCTCCTACAATGAGCAGTTCTTC.

In regard to this clonotype: Given a much more abundant clone one base away, this may be a read error. The conserved closing phenylalanine or tryptophan is absent in this CDR3, likely reflecting a read error. J is TRBJ2-1 and V is TRBV28; 7 bases match TRBD1. J was trimmed by 7 bases and V by 2 bases; bases with no gene match: 8. CDR3 size: 15 residues. The germline CDR1 and CDR2 sequences are MDHEN and SYDVKM. The CDR3 bases are TGTGCCAGCAGTTTACTTCGCAGGGGGTATAATGAGCAGTTCTTA. This encodes CASSLLRRGYNEQFL.

The V call is TRBV5-5, the J call TRBJ2-7; TRBD1 agrees at 11 bases. This CDR3 comprises 18 residues. V dropped 3 bases and J dropped 5; count of bases not matched to a gene: 16. CDR1 is SGHKS and CDR2 is YYEKEE in the germline V gene (reference sequence). The CDR3 sequence is CASSSAAIYGTGGNEQYF. The CDR3 coding sequence is TGTGCCAGCAGCTCGGCGGCAATATACGGGACAGGGGGTAACGAGCAGTACTTC.

The sample holds a few counts of this clonotype. Compared with germline, one end of the junction differs, possibly owing to a read error. This chain links TRBV29-1 with TRBJ2-3; the D gene could be TRBD1 or TRBD2 (5 bases each). Germline CDR1 is SQVTM and CDR2 is ANQGSEA. The CDR3 is 14 residues long. The CDR3 region is CSVLREFSTDKQYF. The DNA of the CDR3 is TGCAGCGTTCTCAGGGAGTTTAGCACAGATAAGCAGTATTTT.

This chain uses TRBV11-2 with TRBJ2-3; D unresolved. Germline CDR1 reads SGHAT; CDR2 reads FQNNGV. CDR3 length: 16 amino acids. Deletions cut 5 bases from V and 0 bases from J, with 15 bases between. The CDR3 loop reads CASSGRAAPSTDTQYF. The CDR3 bases are TGTGCCAGCAGCGGCCGGGCGGCGCCGAGCACAGATACGCAGTATTTT. Looking up the rest from reference TRBV11-2 and TRBJ2-3 gives the full variable domain: EAGVAQSPRYKIIEKRQSVAFWCNPISGHATLYWYQQILGQGPKLLIQFQNNGVVDDSQLPKDRFSAERLKGVDSTLKIQPAKLEDSAVYLCASSGRAAPSTDTQYFGPGTRLTVL.

V gene TRBV7-9 combines with J gene TRBJ2-3; D call uncertain. CDR1 is SEHNR and CDR2 is FQNEAQ in the germline V gene (reference sequence). This CDR3 spans 13 amino acids. Trimming stripped 3 bases from V and 0 bases from J, with 4 bases between. The CDR3 region is CASSFLSTDTQYF. CDR3 nucleotides: TGTGCCAGCAGCTTCCTCAGCACAGATACGCAGTATTTT.

Remarks on this clonotype: The germline gene is not matched at one end of the junction; a read error may be the cause. The chain carries TRBV5-1 and TRBJ1-5, with D perhaps TRBD1 (5 bases). This CDR3 region has 16 residues. Per the germline V gene, CDR1 is SGHRS and CDR2 is YFSETQ. CDR3 nucleotide sequence: TGCGCCAGCAGTTTAGGATTGGCAGGGAGCAATCAGTCCCAGCATTTT. It encodes CASSLGLAGSNQSQHF.

This clonotype was seen many times. J is TRBJ2-2 and V is TRBV10-3, with no clear D. The CDR3 totals 14 residues. CDR1 is ENHRY, CDR2 SYGVKD, per germline. V dropped 6 bases and J dropped 4 bases, with 12 bases sitting between them. The CDR3 spells CAIRFSASTGELFF. The DNA for the CDR3 is TGTGCCATCAGGTTCTCCGCTAGCACCGGGGAGCTGTTTTTT.

By share, this clonotype ranks as medium-sized. The chain links TRBV11-2 to TRBJ2-6; a weak D match, TRBD1 (5 bases). Trimming pared 5 bases from V and 0 bases from J, leaving 14 bases between. The length of the CDR3 is 17 residues. Germline values: CDR1 SGHAT, CDR2 FQNNGV. The CDR3 nucleotides read TGTGCCAGCAGCGACAGTAGTTGGGGCTCTGGGGCCAACGTCCTGACTTTC. It encodes CASSDSSWGSGANVLTF.

This clonotype was observed many times. This chain uses TRBV6-5 with TRBJ1-6; 9 bases align to TRBD1. V lost 4 bases to trimming and J lost 10 bases; unmatched junction nucleotides: 5. The CDR3 totals 14 residues. Looked up from germline, CDR1 is MNHEY and CDR2 is SVGAGI. For the CDR3, the DNA is TGTGCCAGCAGTTCGGACAGGGGAGGCTCACCCCTCCACTTT. It translates to CASSSDRGGSPLHF.

J is TRBJ2-1 and V is TRBV4-2; 9 bases map to TRBD2. Germline CDR1 LGHNA, CDR2 YNFKEQ. The CDR3 is made up of 16 amino acids. The ends lost 8 bases at V and 4 bases at J; junction bases unmatched: 12. The CDR3, as DNA: TGTGCCAGCCGTCAAGACGTGGCGGGAGGGTACAATGAGCAGTTCTTC. Residues: CASRQDVAGGYNEQFF.

V and J are TRBV7-9 and TRBJ2-3, with a weak D call TRBD2 (6 bases). The CDR3 totals 16 residues. Trimming took off 1 base at V and 3 bases at J, with 14 bases between the two ends. Germline CDR1 reads SEHNR; CDR2 reads FQNEAQ (reference sequence). For the CDR3, the DNA is TGTGCCAGCAGCTTAGGGGGACTCTTTGGTACAGATACGCAGTATTTT. This codes for CASSLGGLFGTDTQYF.

V gene TRBV12-3 or TRBV12-4 combines with J gene TRBJ1-1; the D is unclear. Trimming left V 6 bases short and J 5 bases short, with 10 bases between. The CDR3 has 12 residues. As DNA, the CDR3 is TGTGCCAGCAGCCAAACAGAGACTGAAGCTTTCTTT. Protein: CASSQTETEAFF.

A remark on this clonotype: A much larger clone differs by one base, so this may be a read error. The genes are TRBV30 and TRBJ1-2; D might be TRBD1 (5 bases). V was clipped by 4 bases and J by 12 bases, with 21 bases between them. Germline loops: CDR1 GTSNPN, CDR2 SVGIG (reference sequence). CDR3 length equals 13 residues. The chain's CDR3 is CAWTIPAGNGNTF. CDR3 nucleotide sequence: TGTGCCTGGACCATTCCGGCAGGGAACGGCAACACCTTC.

With regard to this clonotype: A much larger clone lies one base from this, so it may be a read error. The chain links TRBV24-1 to TRBJ2-3; 12 bases match TRBD2. The CDR3 spans 18 residues. In germline, CDR1 is KGHDR, CDR2 SFDVKD. The chain's CDR3 is CATSTLPTSGGSTDKQYF. In nucleotides, the CDR3 is TGTGCCACCAGTACTTTGCCCACTAGCGGGGGGAGCACAGATAAGCAGTATTTT.

As regards this clonotype: A read error is possible here, since a much larger clone lies one base away. This chain joins TRBV12-3 or TRBV12-4 and TRBJ2-7, with 10 bases identical to TRBD2. This CDR3 comprises 15 residues. The chain's CDR3 is CVSSLALTSGYEQYF. As DNA, the CDR3 is TGTGTCAGCAGTTTAGCTTTGACTAGCGGGTACGAGCAGTACTTC.

The chain couples TRBV25-1 to TRBJ2-7; the D is unclear. Looked up from germline, CDR1 is MGHDK and CDR2 is SYGVNS. V was clipped by 5 bases and J by 4 bases, with 12 bases between them. The CDR3 totals 13 residues. The CDR3 bases are TGTGCCAGCAGTTCCTGGCTGGGGTACGAGCAGTACTTC. As protein: CASSSWLGYEQYF.

As to this clonotype: A much larger clone lies one base from this, so it may be a read error. No conserved phenylalanine or tryptophan ends this CDR3, so it is likely a read error. The rearrangement links TRBV7-8 to TRBJ2-7; D remains unclear. V lost 4 bases to trimming and J lost 0 bases, with 13 bases between them. There are 15 residues in the CDR3. Germline V lookup: CDR1 SGHVS, CDR2 FQNEAQ. This chain's CDR3 is CASSSSETSSYEQYL. The CDR3 DNA reads as TGTGCCAGCAGCTCCTCGGAAACCTCCTCCTACGAGCAGTACTTA.

This clonotype came up once. A junction end diverges from the germline sequence, so it may reflect a read error. The chain combines TRBV11-2 with TRBJ2-3; 8 bases are a match to TRBD2. This CDR3 spans 15 amino acids. CDR1 is SGHAT and CDR2 is FQNNGV in the germline V gene. CDR3 sequence reads: CTSSLAGTSADTQYF. The CDR3 nucleotides are TGTACCAGCAGCTTAGCGGGGACCAGCGCAGATACGCAGTATTTT. Full variable domain (rest looked up from reference TRBV11-2 and TRBJ2-3): EAGVAQSPRYKIIEKRQSVAFWCNPISGHATLYWYQQILGQGPKLLIQFQNNGVVDDSQLPKDRFSAERLKGVDSTLKIQPAKLEDSAVYLCTSSLAGTSADTQYFGPGTRLTVL.

This clonotype was observed at least ten times. This chain joins TRBV6-2 or TRBV6-3 and TRBJ2-2; D is unresolved. The CDR3 totals 13 residues. Germline V gives CDR1 MNHEY, CDR2 SVGEGT. V was trimmed by 2 bases and J by 5 bases, leaving 6 bases between them. Here the CDR3 reads CASSYPSTGELFF. CDR3 in DNA: TGTGCCAGCAGTTACCCAAGTACCGGGGAGCTGTTTTTT.

This clonotype was found many times. V gene TRBV11-2 combines with J gene TRBJ2-3; tentatively, D is TRBD2 (5 bases). Trimming left V 2 bases short and J 2 bases short, with 8 bases between. Germline lookup yields CDR1 SGHAT and CDR2 FQNNGV. The CDR3 runs to 14 residues. The CDR3 region has the DNA TGTGCCAGCAGCTTACGGGAAAACACAGATACGCAGTATTTT. Translated: CASSLRENTDTQYF.

A note on this clonotype: At one boundary the junction diverges from the germline segment, which might be a read error. This chain uses TRBV14 with TRBJ1-6; 7 bases map to TRBD1. The CDR3 has 14 residues. Germline CDR1 and CDR2: SGHDN and FVKESK. The CDR3 DNA follows: TGTACCAGCAGCCAAAACAGGGGAGGTTCACCCCGCCACTTT. It yields the protein CTSSQNRGGSPRHF.

Remarks on this clonotype: A read error may account for a junction end that differs from germline. The V and J genes are TRBV7-9 and TRBJ1-5; D remains unclear. Germline values: CDR1 SEHNR, CDR2 FQNEAQ (reference sequence). The CDR3 consists of 14 residues. The CDR3 spells CASSFIDSNQPQQF. The DNA for the CDR3 is TGTGCCAGCAGCTTCATTGATAGCAATCAGCCCCAGCAGTTT.

This clonotype was picked up a small number of times. The junction departs from germline at one end; a sequencing error may be responsible. This chain joins TRBV11-2 and TRBJ2-6, with D maybe TRBD1 (6 bases). The CDR3 runs 16 residues. Germline V gene sequence: CDR1 SGHAT, CDR2 FQNNGV. The CDR3 sequence: CVSSSDMGAGTNVLTF. The CDR3 nucleotides are TGTGTCAGCAGCTCGGACATGGGGGCTGGGACCAACGTCCTGACTTTC.